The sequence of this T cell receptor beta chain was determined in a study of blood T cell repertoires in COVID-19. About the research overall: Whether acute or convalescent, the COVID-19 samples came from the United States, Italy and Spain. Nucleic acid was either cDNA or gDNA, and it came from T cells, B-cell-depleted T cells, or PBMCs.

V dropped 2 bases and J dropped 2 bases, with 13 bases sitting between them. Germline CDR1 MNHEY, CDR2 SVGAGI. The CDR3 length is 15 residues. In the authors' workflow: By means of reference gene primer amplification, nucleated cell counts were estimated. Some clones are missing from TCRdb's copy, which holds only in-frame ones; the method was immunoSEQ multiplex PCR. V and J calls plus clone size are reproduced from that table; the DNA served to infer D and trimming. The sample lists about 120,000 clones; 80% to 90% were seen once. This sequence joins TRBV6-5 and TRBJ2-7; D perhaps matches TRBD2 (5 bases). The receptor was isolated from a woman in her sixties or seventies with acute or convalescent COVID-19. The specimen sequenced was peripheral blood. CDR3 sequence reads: CASSYGSRSPYEQYF. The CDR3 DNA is TGTGCCAGCAGTTACGGGAGCAGGTCCCCCTACGAGCAGTACTTC.